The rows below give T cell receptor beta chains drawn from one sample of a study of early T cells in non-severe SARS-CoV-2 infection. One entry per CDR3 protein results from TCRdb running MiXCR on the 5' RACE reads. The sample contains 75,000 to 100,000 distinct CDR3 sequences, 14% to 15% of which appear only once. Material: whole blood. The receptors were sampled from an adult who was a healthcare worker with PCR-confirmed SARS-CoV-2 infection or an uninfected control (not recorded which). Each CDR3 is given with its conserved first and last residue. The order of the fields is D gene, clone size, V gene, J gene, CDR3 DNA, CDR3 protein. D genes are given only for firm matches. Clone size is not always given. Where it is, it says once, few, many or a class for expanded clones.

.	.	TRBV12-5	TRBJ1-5	TGTGCTAGTGGTTTAGGAAATTGGGGCAATCAGCCCCAGCATTTT	CASGLGNWGNQPQHF
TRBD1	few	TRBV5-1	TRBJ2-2	TGCGCCAGCAGCTGGGGAGCAGGGGGTTTAGCCGGGGAGCTGTTTTTT	CASSWGAGGLAGELFF
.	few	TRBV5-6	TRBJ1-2	TGTGCCAGCAGCACCGGCGGCAGGCGGTCCTATGGCTACACCTTC	CASSTGGRRSYGYTF
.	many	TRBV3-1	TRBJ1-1	TGTGCCAGCAGCCAAGATCTTGGCAGGGTGGACACTGAAGCTTTCTTT	CASSQDLGRVDTEAFF
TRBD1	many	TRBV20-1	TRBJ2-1	TGCAGTGCGGAGGGACCGGGACAGGTGTACAATGAGCAGTTCTTC	CSAEGPGQVYNEQFF
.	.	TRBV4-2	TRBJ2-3	TGTGCCAGCAGCCAAGCCACGGGGGAAAGCACAGATACGCAGTATTTT	CASSQATGESTDTQYF
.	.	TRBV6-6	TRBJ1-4	TGTGCCAGCAGGCCAGGGGCTCCTCCACTGTTTTTT	CASRPGAPPLFF
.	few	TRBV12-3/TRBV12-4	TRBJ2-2	TGTGCCAGCAGTCAAGGTGTCGCGAACACCGGGGAGCTGTTTTTT	CASSQGVANTGELFF
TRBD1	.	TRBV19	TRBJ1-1	TGTGCCAGTAGTATGGGGACAGTCCTGAACACTGAAGCTTTCTTT	CASSMGTVLNTEAFF
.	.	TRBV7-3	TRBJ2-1	TGTGCCAGCAGCTTATTTGTTCCCAAGCATGAGCAGTTCTTC	CASSLFVPKHEQFF
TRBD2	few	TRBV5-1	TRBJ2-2	TGCGCCAGCAGCTCCGGGACTAGCGGGGCTCGCCCGGGGGAGCTGTTTTTT	CASSSGTSGARPGELFF
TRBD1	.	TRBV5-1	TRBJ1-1	TGCGCCAGCAGCTGGACAGGAACCGCTGAAGCTTTCTTT	CASSWTGTAEAFF
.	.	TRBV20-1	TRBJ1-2	TGCAGTGTTCGGGGTGGCGGCTATGGCTACACCTTC	CSVRGGGYGYTF
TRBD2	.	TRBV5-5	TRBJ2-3	TGTGCCAGCAGCTTGTCCCCTAGCGGGGTCGGAGATACGCAGTATTTT	CASSLSPSGVGDTQYF
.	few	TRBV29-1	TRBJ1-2	TGCAGCGCCCCAACGGGGGACATAACAAACGGGGGTTATGGCTACACCTTC	CSAPTGDITNGGYGYTF
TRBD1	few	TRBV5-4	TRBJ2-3	TGTGCCAGCAGGGACTACCGGGACAGGGCCACAGATACGCAGTATTTT	CASRDYRDRATDTQYF
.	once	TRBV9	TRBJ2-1	TGTGCCAGCAGCTCCACGGACGGCTCCTACAATGAGCAGTTCTTC	CASSSTDGSYNEQFF
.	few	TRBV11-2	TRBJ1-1	TGTGCCAGCACCCTTATCCGGGAGAACACTGAAGCTTTCTTT	CASTLIRENTEAFF
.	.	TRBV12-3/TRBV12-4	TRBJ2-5	TGTGCCAGCAGTTTAATGGGGGAGACCCAGTACTTC	CASSLMGETQYF
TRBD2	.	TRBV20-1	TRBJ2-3	TGCAGTGCTAGTAAGTATACTAGCGGAAACACAGATACGCAGTATTTT	CSASKYTSGNTDTQYF
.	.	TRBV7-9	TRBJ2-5	TGTGCCAGCAGCCCACCTTCCGGGGGACATGAGACCCAGTACTTC	CASSPPSGGHETQYF
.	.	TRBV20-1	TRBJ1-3	TGCAGTGCCCTTCCCGAAGTGTCTGGAAACACCATATATTTT	CSALPEVSGNTIYF
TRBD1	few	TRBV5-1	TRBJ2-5	TGCGCCAGCAGCTTGGGCAACAGGGGGCTAGAGACCCAGTACTTC	CASSLGNRGLETQYF
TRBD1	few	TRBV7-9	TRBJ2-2	TGTGCCAGCAGCTTCCCACAGGGGAGCGGCGGGGAGCTGTTTTTT	CASSFPQGSGGELFF
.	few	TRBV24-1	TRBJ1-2	TGTGCCACCAGTGATTCGCCGGTCAAGGACTATGGCTACACCTTC	CATSDSPVKDYGYTF
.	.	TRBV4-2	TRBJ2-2	TGTGCCAGCAGCCAAGATCCGAACACCGGGGAGCTGTTTTTT	CASSQDPNTGELFF
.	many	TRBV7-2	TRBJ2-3	TGTGCCAGCAGCAGCACAGGGCTAGCGAGAGCAGATACGCAGTATTTT	CASSSTGLARADTQYF
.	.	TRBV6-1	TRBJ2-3	TGTGCCAACAGTGAACTTCGGGTCTACTGGGGCCCAGATACGCAGTATTTT	CANSELRVYWGPDTQYF
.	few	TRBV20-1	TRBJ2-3	TGCAGTGCTAGCGCCCCGGGCATCGATACGCAGTATTTT	CSASAPGIDTQYF